These T cell receptor beta chains were read from a single sample in a study. From the RT-PCR reads, TCRdb called clonotypes with MiXCR, one entry per CDR3 protein. The sample has 550,000 to 750,000 distinct CDR3 sequences; 13% to 15% are singletons. Input material: memory CD4+ T cells from blood. These receptors all come from a female donor in good health, serving as a healthy control. CDR3s include the opening cysteine and the closing phenylalanine or tryptophan. The order of the fields is D gene, J gene, clone size, V gene, CDR3 protein, CDR3 DNA. A D gene is named only where the DNA matches it firmly. Not every row has a clone size; where given, it reads once, few, many or a size class.

-	TRBJ2-7	many	TRBV6-5	CASRHNTRAGEQYF	TGTGCCAGCAGACATAATACTAGGGCTGGAGAGCAGTACTTC
-	TRBJ1-3	many	TRBV6-5	CASSRGAAGNTIYF	TGTGCCAGCAGTAGAGGAGCGGCTGGAAACACCATATATTTT
-	TRBJ1-3	few	TRBV4-3	CASSRGQQVSGNTIYF	TGCGCCAGCAGCCGCGGACAGCAAGTATCTGGAAACACCATATATTTT
TRBD1	TRBJ1-6	-	TRBV5-1	CASSSGQDNSPLHF	TGCGCCAGCAGCTCCGGACAGGATAATTCACCCCTCCACTTT
-	TRBJ1-1	-	TRBV5-5	CASSLAAETEAFF	TGTGCCAGCAGCTTGGCGGCTGAAACTGAAGCTTTCTTT
-	TRBJ2-3	-	TRBV5-1	CASSHGGVQDTQYF	TGTGCCAGCAGCCATGGAGGGGTTCAAGATACGCAGTATTTT
-	TRBJ2-5	many	TRBV29-1	CSVEDLSGPETQYF	TGCAGCGTTGAAGATCTGTCGGGCCCAGAGACCCAGTACTTC
TRBD2	TRBJ2-5	many	TRBV29-1	CSVEDGTRGETQYF	TGCAGCGTTGAAGATGGGACTAGGGGAGAGACCCAGTACTTC
TRBD1	TRBJ1-3	-	TRBV5-5	CASSLRGQGVVNTIYF	TGTGCCAGCAGCCTACGGGGACAGGGGGTCGTAAACACCATATATTTT
TRBD2	TRBJ2-7	-	TRBV11-2	CASSLLAARQYF	TGTGCCAGCAGCTTACTAGCGGCCCGTCAGTACTTC
-	TRBJ2-7	few	TRBV7-2	CASSLAESSYEQYF	TGTGCCAGCAGCTTAGCGGAGAGTTCCTACGAGCAGTACTTC
TRBD2	TRBJ2-3	few	TRBV20-1	CSARKRGITDTQYF	TGCAGTGCTAGGAAGCGGGGGATCACAGATACGCAGTATTTT
TRBD1	TRBJ1-2	-	TRBV19	CASTQGTGGWYGYTF	TGTGCCAGTACCCAGGGAACAGGGGGTTGGTATGGCTACACCTTC
TRBD1	TRBJ2-7	many	TRBV25-1	CASRQGSEQYF	TGTGCCAGCAGACAGGGGAGCGAGCAGTACTTC
-	TRBJ2-5	-	TRBV20-1	CSAAKPWDLEETQYF	TGCAGTGCCGCTAAACCCTGGGACCTGGAAGAGACCCAGTACTTC
-	TRBJ1-2	-	TRBV5-8	CASSFIRNYGYTF	TGTGCCAGCAGCTTTATACGGAACTATGGCTACACCTTC
-	TRBJ2-4	-	TRBV28	CASSQKRQHTEF	TGTGCCAGCAGTCAGAAAAGACAGCACACAGAGTTC
TRBD2	TRBJ2-1	once	TRBV7-2	CASSLRLAGGPEQFF	TGTGCCAGCAGCCTGAGACTAGCGGGAGGGCCTGAGCAGTTCTTC
-	TRBJ2-3	-	TRBV5-5	CASSRRVTAADTQYF	TGTGCCAGCAGCCGCAGGGTCACAGCCGCAGATACGCAGTATTTT
-	TRBJ1-1	few	TRBV18	CASSPLRESAEAFF	TGTGCCAGCTCACCACTGCGGGAGTCGGCTGAAGCTTTCTTT
TRBD1	TRBJ1-2	-	TRBV5-1	CASSTGQGVGYTF	TGCGCCAGCAGCACCGGACAGGGGGTAGGCTACACCTTC
-	TRBJ1-1	many	TRBV6-2/TRBV6-3	CASRDRRYSEAFF	TGTGCCAGCAGGGACAGAAGATATTCTGAAGCTTTCTTT
-	TRBJ2-1	many	TRBV7-2	CASSPDTLRGEQFF	TGTGCCAGCAGCCCGGACACCCTTAGGGGTGAGCAGTTCTTC
-	TRBJ2-7	few	TRBV18	CASSPPQTSYEQYF	TGTGCCAGCTCACCACCCCAGACTTCCTACGAGCAGTACTTC